This TCR beta chain was retrieved from a study of T cells after posttransplantation cyclophosphamide (dated by TCRdb to the mid-2010s). At the level of the whole study: Using TRB sequencing, the study followed how the T cell repertoire rebuilt after myeloablative bone marrow transplantation with posttransplantation cyclophosphamide given as GVHD prophylaxis. Samples from 35 PTCy-treated patients, along with samples from roughly 15 of their related bone marrow donors, underwent antigen receptor sequencing. TRB sequencing was performed on blood from all 35 or so PTCy patients with 1-year posttransplant specimens. In 3 patients, up to roughly 3 additional blood samples taken between 2 and 5.2 years after transplant also underwent TRB sequencing, as did pretransplant blood from a handful of patients. Because TRA and TRB clonality correlated tightly in eight or nine samples, later TCR analyses were limited to TRB. Public TRB sequences were searched against a database of over 3,000 sequences associated with responses to pathogens, tumor antigens, self-antigens and alloantigens. Summary of the overall study and its limitations: Across fewer than 50 patients, recipient CMV seropositivity and CMV reactivation were highly associated with TRB clonality; PTCy diversity was similar to CNI/methotrexate controls. The TRB repertoires of T cells infiltrating skin or the GI tract showed only limited overlap with the TRB repertoires found in blood. At 1-2 months, donor-recipient similarity was low but rose over the first year, and the later blood repertoires were often dominated by donor CD8+ memory clones.

On the day of marrow donation, related bone marrow donors gave peripheral blood samples. Peripheral blood and bone marrow mononuclear cells were isolated by Ficoll-Hypaque density centrifugation and were cryopreserved. TRB sequencing used genomic DNA with the immunoSEQ assay at survey resolution or the hsTCRB kit. As for the original processing: Initial read processing used immunoSEQ software, and repertoire analyses used the LymphoSeq R package. For each TRB dataset, clonality was calculated as 1 minus normalized Shannon entropy, and the Gini coefficient was computed as well. To infer phenotypes in unsorted samples, TRB sequences from sorted subsets of the recipient or donor were mapped onto unsorted samples from the same recipient. TCRdb took this table from immuneACCESS and kept in-frame rearrangements with V and J called. Such tables lack part of the clones; where checked against another copy, unresolved V genes explain under half of the gap, and the rest is unexplained. Clone size and the V and J calls come from that table; the DNA yielded D and trimming. In this sample the table shows approximately 50,000 clones, approximately 94% of which occur a single time. The ten largest clones add up to around 3% of the sample.

A word on this clone: Its antigen has not been determined. No base quality information exists; no much larger clone differs at one position.

This sequence originates from a woman under 40 in good health and a related stem cell transplant donor. The specimen was PBMCs.

CDR3 loop: CASSQEGSASPLHF. The base sequence is TGCGCCAGCAGCCAAGAGGGGAGTGCCTCACCCCTCCACTTT. Rearrangement joined TRBV4-1 to TRBJ1-6; too little of a D gene remains to name it. The trim is 0 bases for V and 10 bases for J, with a gap of 10 bases between the germline ends. Measured from the cysteine to the phenylalanine, the CDR3 is 14 residues long. Here the CDR3 DNA is all that survives: 42 bases in frame from base 1. Looking up the germline V gene yields CDR1 MGHRA and CDR2 YSYEKL.